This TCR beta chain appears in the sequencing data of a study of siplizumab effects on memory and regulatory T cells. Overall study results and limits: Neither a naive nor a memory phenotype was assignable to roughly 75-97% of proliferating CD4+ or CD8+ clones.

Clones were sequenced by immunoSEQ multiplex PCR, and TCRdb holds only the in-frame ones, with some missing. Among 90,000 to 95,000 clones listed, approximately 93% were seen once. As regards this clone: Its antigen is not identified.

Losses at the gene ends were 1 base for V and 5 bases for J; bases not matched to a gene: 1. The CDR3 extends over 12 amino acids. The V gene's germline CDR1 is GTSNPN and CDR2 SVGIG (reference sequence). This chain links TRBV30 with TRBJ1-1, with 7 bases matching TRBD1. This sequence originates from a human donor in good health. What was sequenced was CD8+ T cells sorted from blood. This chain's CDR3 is CAWSGDSTEAFF. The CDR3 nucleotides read TGTGCCTGGAGTGGGGACAGTACTGAAGCTTTCTTT. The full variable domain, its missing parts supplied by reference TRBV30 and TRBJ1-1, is SQTIHQWPATLVQPVGSPLSLECTVEGTSNPNLYWYRQAAGRGLQLLFYSVGIGQISSEVPQNLSASRPQDRQFILSSKKLLLSDSGFYLCAWSGDSTEAFFGQGTRLTVV.